This T cell receptor (beta chain) was retrieved from a study of lymphopenia after photon versus proton radiotherapy. Assay used: immunoSEQ multiplex PCR; TCRdb lists only in-frame clones, some missing. The sample has tens of thousands of clones, about 94% seen once; the top ten hold about 16%. This CDR3 has 15 residues. Trimming pared 5 bases from V and 1 base from J, leaving 14 bases between. Germline V gene data show CDR1 as MNHEY and CDR2 as SVGAGI. This chain links TRBV6-5 with TRBJ2-5; D is possibly TRBD1 (6 bases). This sample comprised peripheral blood, obtained from a patient treated with photon-based radiotherapy. The TCR was taken from a man between 60 and 75 years old with cholangiocarcinoma. The CDR3 here is CASSPGTFFQETQYF. CDR3 bases: TGTGCCAGCAGTCCCGGGACATTCTTCCAAGAGACCCAGTACTTC.